These 30 T cell receptor beta chains originate from one sample sequenced in a study of OX40 agonist ivuxolimab in advanced cancers. The library was produced with the immunoSEQ multiplex PCR assay. The table comes from immuneACCESS by way of TCRdb, which keeps in-frame sequences with V and J called. Part of the clones is missing from these tables; in studies checked, under half for an unresolved V gene and the rest for unknown reasons. The sample data list roughly 73,000 clones, and around 88% of these were observed just once. The top ten clones comprise roughly 2.9% of the sample. The sequences come from CD4+ or CD8+ T cells sorted from blood, collected in a trial of the OX40 agonist ivuxolimab. Receptors were obtained from an adult with an advanced solid tumor such as melanoma, head and neck, liver or kidney cancer.

The CDR3 DNA follows: TGTGCCAGCAGTGGGCGGGAGGGTGGCGAGCAGTACTTC. As protein: CASSGREGGEQYF. The chain has TRBV25-1 and TRBJ2-7; 9 bases are shared with TRBD2. CDR1 and CDR2 (germline): MGHDK, SYGVNS. V lost 4 bases, J lost 6 bases, and 4 bases stayed unmatched. This CDR3 region has 13 residues.

The chain uses TRBV4-1 and TRBJ1-6; D remains unclear. This CDR3 spans 16 amino acids. V was shortened by 0 bases and J by 10 bases, with 16 bases between the two germline ends. Germline V gives CDR1 MGHRA, CDR2 YSYEKL. The CDR3 protein is CASSQEAIGRSSPLHF. In DNA form, the CDR3 reads TGCGCCAGCAGCCAAGAAGCCATAGGGCGTTCATCACCCCTCCACTTT.

This chain links TRBV19 with TRBJ1-3; TRBD1 might be the D (6 bases). Trimming shortened V by 6 bases and J by 0 bases, and 9 bases separated the two germline ends. The CDR3 length is 14 residues. Germline loops: CDR1 LNHDA, CDR2 SQIVND (reference sequence). CDR3 in amino acids: CASSQTGSGNTIYF. Here the CDR3 DNA reads TGTGCCAGTAGCCAGACAGGCTCTGGAAACACCATATATTTT. The variable domain in full, with the rest retrieved from reference TRBV19 and TRBJ1-3, is DGGITQSPKYLFRKEGQNVTLSCEQNLNHDAMYWYRQDPGQGLRLIYYSQIVNDFQKGDIAEGYSVSREKKESFPLTVTSAQKNPTAFYLCASSQTGSGNTIYFGEGSWLTVV.

Points on this clone: At one end, the junction sequence differs from germline, possibly due to a read error. Other DNA sequences in this specimen translate into the identical CDR3. The genes are TRBV2 and TRBJ1-6, with D perhaps matching TRBD1 (6 bases). Looked up from germline, CDR1 is SNHLY and CDR2 is FYNNEI. CDR3 length equals 17 residues. The CDR3 here is CASGPGTSSSYNSPLHF. The DNA for the CDR3 is TGTGCCAGCGGCCCCGGGACATCGAGCTCCTATAATTCACCTCTCCACTTT.

The rearrangement joins TRBV18 to TRBJ2-3; D call uncertain. The CDR3 contains 15 residues. Trimming stripped 2 bases from V and 3 bases from J, with 12 bases between. Germline loops: CDR1 KGHSH, CDR2 LQKENI. The CDR3 coding sequence is TGTGCCAGCTCACCAAACATCCTGTCGACAGATACGCAGTATTTT. It encodes CASSPNILSTDTQYF.

The gene calls are TRBV7-3 and TRBJ2-2; D is possibly TRBD1 (5 bases). CDR3 length: 14 amino acids. V was trimmed by 6 bases and J by 1 base, leaving 9 bases between them. The germline V gene has CDR1 SGHTA and CDR2 FQGTGA. The CDR3 DNA follows: TGTGCCAGCAGAGGGGCGGTGAACACCGGGGAGCTGTTTTTT. Residues: CASRGAVNTGELFF.

This chain uses TRBV9 with TRBJ1-2, with unresolved D. Between the trimmed V and J ends, which lost 4 bases and 4 bases, there was a span of 17 bases. Germline-derived CDR1 and CDR2 are SGDLS and YYNGEE. This CDR3 has 15 amino acids. CDR3 protein: CASSPSDGPFYGYTF. The CDR3 nucleotides are TGTGCCAGCAGCCCCTCCGATGGGCCTTTCTATGGCTACACCTTC. Full variable domain (outside the CDR3, taken from reference TRBV9 and TRBJ1-2): DSGVTQTPKHLITATGQRVTLRCSPRSGDLSVYWYQQSLDQGLQFLIQYYNGEERAKGNILERFSAQQFPDLHSELNLSSLELGDSALYFCASSPSDGPFYGYTFGSGTRLTVV.

This clone was detected a few times. This chain links TRBV11-2 with TRBJ2-7; 9 bases fit TRBD1. The germline CDR1 and CDR2 sequences are SGHAT and FQNNGV. V was pared by 4 bases and J by 4 bases, with 2 bases of the junction left unmatched. CDR3 length: 13 amino acids. The CDR3: CASSSDRGYEQYF. The CDR3 nucleotides are TGTGCCAGCAGCTCGGACAGGGGTTACGAGCAGTACTTC. Filled out from reference TRBV11-2 and TRBJ2-7, the complete variable domain reads EAGVAQSPRYKIIEKRQSVAFWCNPISGHATLYWYQQILGQGPKLLIQFQNNGVVDDSQLPKDRFSAERLKGVDSTLKIQPAKLEDSAVYLCASSSDRGYEQYFGPGTRLTVT.

The rearrangement uses TRBV19 and TRBJ2-1; 7 bases fit TRBD1. Trimming at V came to 4 bases and at J to 6 bases, leaving 6 bases not matched to a gene. Germline CDR1 LNHDA, CDR2 SQIVND (reference sequence). This CDR3 region has 14 residues. The CDR3 DNA sequence: TGTGCCAGTAGTACCCGACAGGGTCCCAATGAGCAGTTCTTC. It encodes CASSTRQGPNEQFF.

The rearrangement uses TRBV6-1 and TRBJ2-5, with D perhaps given as TRBD1 or TRBD2 (5 bases each). Germline-derived CDR1 and CDR2 are MNHNS and SASEGT. Deletions cut 4 bases from V and 5 bases from J, with 11 bases between. CDR3 length: 13 amino acids. The CDR3 protein is CASSGGDRETQYF. CDR3 bases: TGTGCCAGCAGTGGTGGGGACCGGGAGACCCAGTACTTC.

V usage is TRBV6-4 and J usage is TRBJ2-3; TRBD1 is a possible D gene (6 bases). Trimming pared 4 bases from V and 1 base from J, leaving 12 bases between. The CDR3 is 15 residues long. CDR1 and CDR2 (germline): MRHNA, SNTAGT. This CDR3 is CASSVRGGGTDTQYF. CDR3 nucleotides: TGTGCCAGCAGTGTAAGAGGGGGTGGCACAGATACGCAGTATTTT.

The chain is built from TRBV5-5 and TRBJ2-1, with 8 bases lining up with TRBD2. This CDR3 comprises 15 residues. Per germline, CDR1 SGHKS and CDR2 YYEKEE (reference sequence). Trimming removed 4 bases from V and 1 base from J; junction bases left unmatched: 4. CDR3 sequence reads: CASSPGGGSYNEQFF. The CDR3 DNA follows: TGTGCCAGCAGCCCCGGGGGGGGGTCCTACAATGAGCAGTTCTTC.

The chain couples TRBV5-5 to TRBJ1-2, with TRBD1 matching over 9 bases. This CDR3 is 17 amino acids long. Germline-derived CDR1 and CDR2 are SGHKS and YYEKEE (reference sequence). J gave up 4 bases and V 4 bases, and 14 bases lay outside the gene matches. CDR3 nucleotides: TGTGCCAGCAGCATAACTCTGGCAGGACAGGGGAGCTATGGCTACACCTTC. Residues: CASSITLAGQGSYGYTF. Together with reference TRBV5-5 and TRBJ1-2, the CDR3 gives the full variable domain: DAGVTQSPTHLIKTRGQQVTLRCSPISGHKSVSWYQQVLGQGPQFIFQYYEKEERGRGNFPDRFSARQFPNYSSELNVNALLLGDSALYLCASSITLAGQGSYGYTFGSGTRLTVV.

The chain employs TRBV5-6 and TRBJ2-2; TRBD2 matches 7 bases. CDR1 and CDR2 (germline): SGHDT, YYEEEE. Trimming removed 4 bases from V and 3 bases from J; junction bases left unmatched: 6. This CDR3 is 15 amino acids long. The CDR3 DNA is TGTGCCAGCAGCGTACCGGGAGGATACACCGGGGAGCTGTTTTTT. Its translation is CASSVPGGYTGELFF.

This chain joins TRBV5-1 and TRBJ1-4; D might be TRBD1 (5 bases). The CDR3 sequence is 15 residues long. CDR1 is SGHRS and CDR2 is YFSETQ in the germline V gene. Trimming took off 5 bases at V and 5 bases at J, with 16 bases between the two ends. In nucleotides, the CDR3 is TGCGCCAGCAGGCCCGACAGTCTCTCGAATGAAAAACTGTTTTTT. It is translated as CASRPDSLSNEKLFF.

This clone was detected once. The chain couples TRBV7-2 to TRBJ1-5, with TRBD1 matching 9 bases. The CDR3 has 14 residues. Germline V gives CDR1 SGHTA, CDR2 FQGNSA. V lost 5 bases and J lost 9; bases outside the gene matches: 8. CDR3 coding DNA: TGTGCCAGCAGCCCCGGACAGGGGTCCAGGCCCCAGCATTTT. Protein product: CASSPGQGSRPQHF.

V is TRBV19 and J is TRBJ1-1; TRBD1 aligns across 9 bases. Germline CDR1 LNHDA, CDR2 SQIVND (reference sequence). V was pared by 5 bases and J by 2 bases, with 6 bases of the junction left unmatched. The CDR3 spans 15 residues. The CDR3 region is CASSDRGTKNTEAFF. CDR3 DNA: TGTGCCAGTAGTGACAGGGGGACAAAAAACACTGAAGCTTTCTTT.

This chain uses TRBV2 with TRBJ2-3; 12 bases align to TRBD1. Germline trimming cut 6 bases from V and 3 bases from J; bases unmatched to any gene: 4. There are 15 residues in the CDR3. CDR1 SNHLY and CDR2 FYNNEI come from the germline V gene. The CDR3 spells CASRRDRGLTDTQYF. In nucleotides, the CDR3 is TGTGCCAGCAGAAGGGACAGGGGGCTGACAGATACGCAGTATTTT. Variable domain in full (rest from reference TRBV2 and TRBJ2-3): EPEVTQTPSHQVTQMGQEVILRCVPISNHLYFYWYRQILGQKVEFLVSFYNNEISEKSEIFDDQFSVERPDGSNFTLKIRSTKLEDSAMYFCASRRDRGLTDTQYFGPGTRLTVL.

The CDR3 bases are TGCAGTGCTGTGCGGGGTTACGAGCAGTACTTC. Protein sequence: CSAVRGYEQYF. The V call is TRBV20-1, the J call TRBJ2-5; D might be TRBD2 (6 bases). The end of the DNA aligns better with TRBJ2-7, so the J call may be wrong. The CDR3 length is 11 residues. Germline V gene sequence: CDR1 DFQATT, CDR2 SNEGSKA (reference sequence).

The CDR3 bases are TGTGCCAGCAGCTTGGGGGGTACGGACACTGAAGCTTTCTTT. Its translation: CASSLGGTDTEAFF. The rearrangement uses TRBV11-3 and TRBJ1-1; the D gene is possibly TRBD1 (5 bases). This CDR3 has 14 residues. CDR1 SGHNT and CDR2 YENEEA come from the germline V gene. Trimming left V 3 bases short and J 3 bases short, with 11 bases between.

The chain links TRBV5-1 to TRBJ2-5; the match to TRBD2 covers 11 bases. Trimming at V came to 0 bases and at J to 4 bases, leaving 2 bases not matched to a gene. Germline loops: CDR1 SGHRS, CDR2 YFSETQ. This CDR3 region has 15 residues. Written as DNA, the CDR3 is TGCGCCAGCAGCTTGGATGGACTAGCGGGAGAGACCCAGTACTTC. Its translation: CASSLDGLAGETQYF. The full variable domain, its missing parts supplied by reference TRBV5-1 and TRBJ2-5, is KAGVTQTPRYLIKTRGQQVTLSCSPISGHRSVSWYQQTPGQGLQFLFEYFSETQRNKGNFPGRFSGRQFSNSRSEMNVSTLELGDSALYLCASSLDGLAGETQYFGPGTRLLVL.

V gene TRBV2 combines with J gene TRBJ2-3; the D is unclear. The CDR3 has 13 residues. The V end lost 6 bases, the J end lost 3 bases, and 10 bases lay between the germline ends. Germline V gene lookup returns CDR1 SNHLY and CDR2 FYNNEI. The CDR3 protein is CASSSLGTDTQYF. In nucleotides, the CDR3 is TGTGCCAGCAGCTCCCTCGGAACAGATACGCAGTATTTT.

The V and J genes are TRBV5-1 and TRBJ1-1, with a possible D match to TRBD1 (6 bases). The germline V and J ends were trimmed by 4 bases and 1 base, with 14 bases remaining between them. Germline V lookup: CDR1 SGHRS, CDR2 YFSETQ. The CDR3 contains 15 residues. For the CDR3, the DNA is TGCGCCAGCAGCCAGATACAGACAGGGAACACTGAAGCTTTCTTT. Encoded protein: CASSQIQTGNTEAFF.

This clone was picked up one time. The chain combines TRBV29-1 with TRBJ2-3; D not certain. V was pared by 8 bases and J by 0 bases, with 6 bases between. Germline V gene lookup returns CDR1 SQVTM and CDR2 ANQGSEA. The length of the CDR3 is 11 residues. CDR3 sequence (DNA): TGCAGCCATAGAAGCACAGATACGCAGTATTTT. Translated, it gives CSHRSTDTQYF.

This chain joins TRBV27 and TRBJ1-2; TRBD1 aligns across 11 bases. This CDR3 has 16 amino acids. Looked up from germline, CDR1 is MNHEY and CDR2 is SMNVEV (reference sequence). The ends lost 5 bases at V and 2 bases at J; junction bases unmatched: 7. CDR3 protein: CASSLGQGASNYGYTF. The CDR3 DNA follows: TGTGCCAGCAGTCTTGGACAGGGGGCTTCGAACTATGGCTACACCTTC.

The V gene is TRBV4-2, the J gene TRBJ2-3; D is uncertain. The germline CDR1 and CDR2 sequences are LGHNA and YNFKEQ. V lost 1 base, J lost 0 bases, and 5 bases lay in between. CDR3 length: 14 amino acids. This CDR3 reads CASSQAGSTDTQYF. CDR3 bases: TGTGCCAGCAGCCAAGCCGGGAGCACAGATACGCAGTATTTT.

The sample holds one count of this clone. The rearrangement joins TRBV5-4 to TRBJ2-3; the D gene is possibly TRBD1 (6 bases). Trimming shortened V by 3 bases and J by 2 bases, and 13 bases separated the two germline ends. Germline loops: CDR1 SGHNT, CDR2 YYREEE (reference sequence). The CDR3 length is 15 residues. CDR3 amino acids: CASSSPGQLTDTQYF. CDR3 DNA: TGTGCCAGCAGCTCCCCGGGACAACTCACAGATACGCAGTATTTT.

The rearrangement links TRBV6-6 to TRBJ2-7; TRBD2 aligns across 9 bases. This CDR3 spans 16 amino acids. After removal of 7 bases from V and 0 bases from J, the junction contained 10 bases not matched to a gene. Germline-derived CDR1 and CDR2 are MNHNY and SVGAGI (reference sequence). CDR3 residues: CASMRGGGASSYEQYF. CDR3 nucleotide sequence: TGTGCCAGCATGCGGGGCGGGGGGGCTAGCTCCTACGAGCAGTACTTC.

The chain uses TRBV11-3 and TRBJ2-2; 7 nucleotides agree with TRBD1. In germline, CDR1 is SGHNT, CDR2 YENEEA. The CDR3 has 14 residues. The V segment lost 3 bases and the J segment 6 bases; nucleotides outside the gene matches: 4. The CDR3 loop is CASSFTGAAGELFF. The CDR3 DNA reads as TGTGCCAGCAGCTTCACAGGGGCTGCCGGGGAGCTGTTTTTT.

This clone was counted once. The chain combines TRBV14 with TRBJ1-2, with D possibly matching TRBD1 (6 bases). CDR3 length: 14 residues. Trimming left V 1 base short and J 7 bases short, with 13 bases between. Germline CDR1 SGHDN, CDR2 FVKESK. CDR3 nucleotides: TGTGCCAGCAGCCAAGGGTGGGGGGCTCTTGGCTACACCTTC. This gives the protein CASSQGWGALGYTF. The whole variable domain, remainder taken from reference TRBV14 and TRBJ1-2, is EAGVTQFPSHSVIEKGQTVTLRCDPISGHDNLYWYRRVMGKEIKFLLHFVKESKQDESGMPNNRFLAERTGGTYSTLKVQPAELEDSGVYFCASSQGWGALGYTFGSGTRLTVV.